This T cell receptor beta chain was sequenced in a study of CD8 T cells in ankylosing spondylitis. General observations from the study: Ankylosing spondylitis blood appeared to carry a characteristic TCR beta motif of roughly 8 highly homologous variants.

Details on this clonotype: Antigen specificity is unknown.

This CDR3 is built from 14 residues. V gave up 5 bases and J gave up 5 bases, with 16 bases separating them. The germline V gene has CDR1 SEHNR and CDR2 FQNEAQ (reference sequence). Preparation of TCR beta libraries was done by quantitative 5'-RACE with molecular barcodes. TCRdb redid the calling of the 5' RACE reads with MiXCR, one entry per CDR3 protein. The sample has approximately 340,000 distinct CDR3 sequences, roughly 15% seen once; the top ten hold 1.1%. Specimen: blood, either unsorted or a sorted T cell fraction (not recorded which). This TCR came from a male donor with ankylosing spondylitis or in good health (not recorded which). The rearrangement joins TRBV7-9 to TRBJ2-7; possible D gene TRBD2, 6 bases. CDR3 protein: CASSLRGEKHEQYF. CDR3 sequence (DNA): TGTGCCAGCAGCCTTCGCGGGGAGAAGCACGAGCAGTACTTC.